A single sample gave rise to the 22 T cell receptor beta chains below, sequenced in a study of cytomegalovirus exposure and HLA in healthy donors (dated by TCRdb to between 2016 and 2019). The library was built by means of the immunoSEQ multiplex PCR assay. For the multiplex PCR, a mixture combining 60 forward primers for TCR Vbeta segments and 13 reverse primers for TCR Jbeta segments was used. Imported from immuneACCESS, the table was reduced by TCRdb to in-frame sequences with V and J called. These copies leave out some clones; in studies compared against another copy, an unresolved V gene accounts for under half, and the cause of the remainder is not known. For this sample there are 120,000 or so clones; around 74% appear just once. Approximately 31% of the sample is held by the ten biggest clonotypes. The material sequenced was PBMCs. The source is a man aged 60-69 years in good health and CMV-seropositive.

This clone has just a few counts. The genes are TRBV27 and TRBJ2-7; 9 positions agree with TRBD2. CDR1 is MNHEY, CDR2 SMNVEV, per germline (reference sequence). This CDR3 comprises 15 residues. The V segment lost 5 bases and the J segment 3 bases; nucleotides outside the gene matches: 8. The CDR3 region has the DNA TGTGCCAGCAGTCCCCGGGGTAGCGGGAGCTACGAGCAGTACTTC. It is translated as CASSPRGSGSYEQYF.

The chain links TRBV6-6 to TRBJ1-2; 7 bases match TRBD1. The germline V gene has CDR1 MNHNY and CDR2 SVGAGI (reference sequence). With V trimmed by 6 bases and J by 0 bases, 10 bases remained unmatched. This CDR3 contains 16 residues. The CDR3 sequence: CASSRQTGQANYGYTF. CDR3 bases: TGTGCCAGCAGCCGACAGACAGGGCAGGCTAACTATGGCTACACCTTC.

The chain uses TRBV11-3 and TRBJ1-1, with 11 bases identical to TRBD1. Trimming cost V 5 bases and J 5 bases; bases outside gene matches: 7. The germline V gene encodes CDR1 SGHNT and CDR2 YENEEA. CDR3 length: 15 amino acids. CDR3 DNA: TGTGCCAGCAGCATTGCCGGGACAGGGGGAACTGAAGCTTTCTTT. Translated, it gives CASSIAGTGGTEAFF.

The chain joins TRBV2 to TRBJ1-4; 9 nucleotides match TRBD1. Losses at the gene ends were 6 bases for V and 8 bases for J; bases not matched to a gene: 7. The germline gives CDR1 SNHLY, CDR2 FYNNEI. The CDR3 totals 14 residues. CDR3 residues: CASSAQGAREKLFF. CDR3 DNA: TGTGCCAGCAGCGCACAGGGGGCTCGGGAAAAACTGTTTTTT.

V is TRBV5-6 and J is TRBJ2-7; TRBD2 is a possible D gene (5 bases). Germline V gene data show CDR1 as SGHDT and CDR2 as YYEEEE. The V and J ends lost 4 bases and 4 bases respectively, with 15 bases between them. CDR3 length: 14 residues. The chain's CDR3 is CASSPIGREYEQYF. In DNA, the CDR3 is TGTGCCAGCAGCCCGATCGGACGGGAATACGAGCAGTACTTC.

This clone was seen only a few times. The chain uses TRBV5-1 and TRBJ2-2, with TRBD1 matching over 7 bases. Germline loops: CDR1 SGHRS, CDR2 YFSETQ. V lost 7 bases and J lost 0; bases outside the gene matches: 12. The CDR3 contains 17 residues. In DNA form, the CDR3 reads TGCGCCAGCTCCCCTACAGGGGACCTTTCGAACACCGGGGAGCTGTTTTTT. Translating gives CASSPTGDLSNTGELFF.

The chain uses TRBV7-3 and TRBJ2-7; 8 bases are shared with TRBD1. Trimming cost V 5 bases and J 6 bases; bases outside gene matches: 9. Per germline, CDR1 SGHTA and CDR2 FQGTGA. The CDR3 loop spans 14 amino acids. CDR3 in amino acids: CASSPRGLISEQYF. As DNA, the CDR3 is TGTGCCAGCAGCCCCAGGGGGCTTATTAGCGAGCAGTACTTC.

The chain employs TRBV11-3 and TRBJ1-1; 9 nucleotides line up with TRBD1. Germline V gives CDR1 SGHNT, CDR2 YENEEA. This CDR3 comprises 17 residues. V dropped 0 bases and J dropped 5; count of bases not matched to a gene: 10. This CDR3 is CASSLDPQTGGKTEAFF. The CDR3 bases are TGTGCCAGCAGCTTAGATCCGCAGACAGGGGGGAAGACTGAAGCTTTCTTT.

The gene calls are TRBV9 and TRBJ1-5; 7 nucleotides agree with TRBD1. CDR3 length: 17 residues. Germline CDR1 is SGDLS and CDR2 is YYNGEE. V lost 3 bases and J lost 4; bases outside the gene matches: 13. The CDR3 DNA reads TGTGCCAGCAGCGAGGGATGGGGACAGTCCAGAAATCAGCCCCAGCATTTT. It yields the protein CASSEGWGQSRNQPQHF.

The chain combines TRBV20-1 with TRBJ1-1; D gene ambiguous. The CDR3 spans 11 residues. Germline V gene sequence: CDR1 DFQATT, CDR2 SNEGSKA (reference sequence). V shed 7 bases and J shed 3 bases, with 9 bases lying between them. CDR3 loop: CSGGKDTEAFF. Here the CDR3 DNA reads TGCAGTGGAGGGAAGGACACTGAAGCTTTCTTT.

This chain links TRBV6-1 with TRBJ2-7, with D hard to call. Trimming removed 10 bases from V and 6 bases from J, with 10 bases in between. The germline V gene has CDR1 MNHNS and CDR2 SASEGT. There are 10 residues in the CDR3. CDR3 protein: CATQSGEQYF. The CDR3 nucleotides read TGTGCCACCCAGTCTGGCGAGCAGTACTTC.

The genes are TRBV7-9 and TRBJ2-5; 8 positions agree with TRBD2. CDR3 size: 15 residues. Unmatched junction bases numbered 7, after V lost 6 bases and J lost 1 base. The germline V gene has CDR1 SEHNR and CDR2 FQNEAQ (reference sequence). In DNA form, the CDR3 reads TGTGCCAGCAGTTCGCGGGGGGACCGCCAAGAGACCCAGTACTTC. This encodes CASSSRGDRQETQYF.

Note on this clone: Germline and junction disagree at one end, which may indicate a read error. V usage is TRBV5-1 and J usage is TRBJ2-6, with 9 bases lining up with TRBD1. The V gene's germline CDR1 is SGHRS and CDR2 YFSETQ. This CDR3 comprises 16 residues. DNA for the CDR3: TGCGCCAGCAGCTCGCACAGGGGGCACGGGGCCAACGGCCTGACTTTC. It yields the protein CASSSHRGHGANGLTF. Variable domain in full (rest from reference TRBV5-1 and TRBJ2-6): KAGVTQTPRYLIKTRGQQVTLSCSPISGHRSVSWYQQTPGQGLQFLFEYFSETQRNKGNFPGRFSGRQFSNSRSEMNVSTLELGDSALYLCASSSHRGHGANGLTFGAGSRLTVL.

In its sample, this clone was seen once. The V call is TRBV29-1, the J call TRBJ2-3; 10 bases match TRBD2. Germline V gene sequence: CDR1 SQVTM, CDR2 ANQGSEA. CDR3 length: 15 amino acids. V shed 5 bases and J 2 bases; nucleotides not matched to a gene: 7. The CDR3 loop is CSVQPAGGFTDTQYF. The CDR3 bases are TGCAGCGTTCAACCAGCGGGGGGGTTCACAGATACGCAGTATTTT.

The chain has TRBV5-4 and TRBJ2-1; 12 bases match TRBD2. The CDR3 is 16 amino acids. Losses at the gene ends were 5 bases for V and 6 bases for J; bases not matched to a gene: 9. Looked up from germline, CDR1 is SGHNT and CDR2 is YYREEE (reference sequence). The chain's CDR3 is CASSRTSGVSRNEQFF. The CDR3 DNA sequence: TGTGCCAGCAGTCGGACTAGCGGGGTTTCTCGCAATGAGCAGTTCTTC.

The chain carries TRBV19 and TRBJ1-1; D unclear. The CDR3 runs to 13 residues. The V gene's germline CDR1 is LNHDA and CDR2 SQIVND (reference sequence). Deletions cut 10 bases from V and 0 bases from J, with 12 bases between. The chain's CDR3 is CATTETVNTEAFF. The CDR3 DNA is TGTGCCACCACTGAAACAGTGAACACTGAAGCTTTCTTT.

This clone was counted between two and nine times. The chain's CDR3 is CASSVAGRRGEKLFF. DNA of the CDR3: TGTGCCAGCAGCGTAGCTGGCCGACGGGGAGAAAAACTGTTTTTT. The chain uses TRBV9 and TRBJ1-4, with no clear D. This CDR3 is built from 15 residues. V lost 0 bases and J 8 bases, leaving 14 bases between the germline ends. The V gene's germline CDR1 is SGDLS and CDR2 YYNGEE.

The chain recombines TRBV2 with TRBJ1-3; D is possibly TRBD1 (5 bases). Looked up from germline, CDR1 is SNHLY and CDR2 is FYNNEI. This CDR3 has 13 residues. The V end was cut by 7 bases, the J end by 2 bases, with 9 bases between. The CDR3 DNA reads TGTGCCAGCAATGGACAAGCTGGAAACACCATATATTTT. The encoded protein is CASNGQAGNTIYF.

V is TRBV2 and J is TRBJ2-7, with 8 bases matching TRBD1. The CDR3 totals 14 residues. Germline values: CDR1 SNHLY, CDR2 FYNNEI. V lost 1 base, J lost 3 bases, and 2 bases stayed unmatched. The CDR3: CASSEGGQDYEQYF. CDR3 DNA sequence: TGTGCCAGCAGTGAAGGGGGACAGGACTACGAGCAGTACTTC.

The chain links TRBV9 to TRBJ2-5, with a weak D call TRBD2 (6 bases). This CDR3 spans 15 amino acids. Trimming took off 4 bases at V and 2 bases at J, with 15 bases between the two ends. Germline V gene data show CDR1 as SGDLS and CDR2 as YYNGEE. CDR3 sequence reads: CASSSSGLSQETQYF. The CDR3, as DNA: TGTGCCAGCAGCAGTTCGGGACTCTCGCAAGAGACCCAGTACTTC.

The chain couples TRBV6-1 to TRBJ2-3; D may be TRBD2 (5 bases). CDR1 MNHNS and CDR2 SASEGT come from the germline V gene. V was pared by 4 bases and J by 7 bases, with 9 bases between. The CDR3 covers 12 residues. The CDR3 loop reads CASSGPGYTQYF. The CDR3 DNA is TGTGCCAGCAGTGGGCCGGGGTATACGCAGTATTTT.

V and J are TRBV6-5 and TRBJ1-1, with D possibly TRBD1 on 6 matching bases. Germline CDR1 reads MNHEY; CDR2 reads SVGAGI. This CDR3 region has 16 residues. V was shortened by 0 bases and J by 0 bases, with 11 bases between the two germline ends. CDR3 sequence reads: CASSYSISGVNTEAFF. The CDR3 coding sequence is TGTGCCAGCAGTTACTCGATTTCAGGGGTGAACACTGAAGCTTTCTTT.